The clone carrying this TCR beta chain appeared once. Its antigen is unidentified. The CDR3 extends over 15 amino acids. J gave up 1 base and V 6 bases, and 9 bases lay outside the gene matches. CDR1 and CDR2 from the germline V gene are SQVTM and ANQGSEA. This specimen belongs to a study of shared clonotypes between healthy human individuals. Across the whole study: There were three CD4 naive, three CD4 memory, two CD8 naive and one CD8 memory plates per donor. Broader study findings: Measured sharing among donors was expected to vary with sequencing depth.

The naive CD8 population came from CD45RO-negative cells selected for CCR7, without terminally differentiated effector memory CD45RA+ cells. Once extracted for a subset, genomic DNA was divided evenly among several immunoSEQ plates. Assay: immunoSEQ multiplex PCR; the TCRdb copy retains only in-frame clones and omits some. The data hold more than 2 million clones, with 85% to 95% observed a single time. The receptor comes from a man aged 18-30 years in good health. Some clones in this sample may be carry-over from other donors' samples. Sequenced sample: naive CD8+ T cells from PBMCs. This chain links TRBV29-1 with TRBJ2-1, with 7 bases that match TRBD2. Here the CDR3 DNA reads TGCAGCGTCCCGAGGCCCGGGGGGTCCTACAATGAGCAGTTCTTC. As protein: CSVPRPGGSYNEQFF.